This TCR beta chain was recorded in a study of cytomegalovirus exposure and HLA in healthy donors. PCR employed 60 Vbeta and 13 Jbeta primers. Only in-frame clones appear in the TCRdb table, and some are missing; sequencing was by immunoSEQ multiplex PCR. The sample yields about 130,000 clones, approximately 79% seen once. This clone has only a few counts. Antigen specificity is unknown. Trimming at V came to 4 bases and at J to 2 bases, leaving 8 bases not matched to a gene. Germline CDR1 reads SGDLS; CDR2 reads YYNGEE. The CDR3 has 17 residues. Study outcomes and limitations: Relative to the approximately 700-donor mean, N-insertions were reportedly fewer in an Asian-associated ancestry cluster in a later analysis. The likely explanation for a cluster of highly shared sequence variants was sequencing artifact. In a later analysis, most CMV-associated TCR beta chains appeared HLA-restricted.

The receptor comes from a man aged 18-30 years in good health and CMV-seropositive. Material: PBMCs. V gene TRBV9 combines with J gene TRBJ1-5; 11 nucleotides agree with TRBD1. CDR3 in amino acids: CASSPAGDRGGNQPQHF. CDR3 nucleotides: TGTGCCAGCAGCCCCGCAGGGGACAGGGGGGGCAATCAGCCCCAGCATTTT.